This T cell receptor (beta chain) comes out of a study of Ad26.COV2.S vaccination and SARS-CoV-2 variants. Germline V gives CDR1 MNHEY, CDR2 SVGEGT. The length of the CDR3 is 19 residues. The ends lost 2 bases at V and 3 bases at J; junction bases unmatched: 15. Assay: immunoSEQ multiplex PCR; the TCRdb copy retains only in-frame clones and omits some. This table has over 90,000 clones, roughly 80% appearing once. Study conclusions and caveats: Non-spike TCR breadth was similar in vaccine and placebo recipients. Analyses that measured TCR breadth and depth may have underestimated total T cell responses.

With respect to this clone: What it binds is not known.

This clonotype was obtained from a human donor who had recovered from COVID-19. Sequenced here: peripheral blood, sampled after recovery from COVID-19. The chain combines TRBV6-2 or TRBV6-3 with TRBJ1-5, with 8 bases fitting TRBD1. The CDR3 loop reads CASSYPLTGDRGINQPQHF. The CDR3 region has the DNA TGTGCCAGCAGTTACCCCTTGACAGGGGATAGGGGCATCAATCAGCCCCAGCATTTT.